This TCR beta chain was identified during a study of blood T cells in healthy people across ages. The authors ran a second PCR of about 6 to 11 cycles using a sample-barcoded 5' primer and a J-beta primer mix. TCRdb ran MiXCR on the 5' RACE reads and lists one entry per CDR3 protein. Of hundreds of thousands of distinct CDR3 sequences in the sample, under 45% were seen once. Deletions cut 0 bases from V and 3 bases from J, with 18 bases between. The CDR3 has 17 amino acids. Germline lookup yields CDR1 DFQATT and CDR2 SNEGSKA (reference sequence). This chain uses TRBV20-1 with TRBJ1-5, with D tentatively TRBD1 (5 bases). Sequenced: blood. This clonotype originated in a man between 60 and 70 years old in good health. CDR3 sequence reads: CSAREYQIRGPNQPQHF. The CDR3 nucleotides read TGCAGTGCTAGAGAGTATCAGATAAGGGGACCCAATCAGCCCCAGCATTTT.